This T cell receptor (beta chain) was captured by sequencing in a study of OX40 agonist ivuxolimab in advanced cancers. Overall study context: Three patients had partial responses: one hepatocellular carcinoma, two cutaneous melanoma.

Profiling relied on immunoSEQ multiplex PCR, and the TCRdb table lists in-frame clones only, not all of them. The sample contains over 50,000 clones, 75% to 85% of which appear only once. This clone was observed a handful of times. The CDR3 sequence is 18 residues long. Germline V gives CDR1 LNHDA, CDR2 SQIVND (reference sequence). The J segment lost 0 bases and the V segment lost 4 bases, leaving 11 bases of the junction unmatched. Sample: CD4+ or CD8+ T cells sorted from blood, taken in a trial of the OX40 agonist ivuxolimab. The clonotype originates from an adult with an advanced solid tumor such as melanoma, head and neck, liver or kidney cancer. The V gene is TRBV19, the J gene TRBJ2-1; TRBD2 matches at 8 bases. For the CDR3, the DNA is TGTGCCAGTAGTACTTTGGTCCCGGGAGGGCCCTCCTACAATGAGCAGTTCTTC. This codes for CASSTLVPGGPSYNEQFF.